This T cell receptor (beta chain) was recovered during a study of T cells after yellow fever vaccination. The study's findings and limits: Compared with primary, the secondary response was weaker and peaked at day 5, not 15. Shared CD4/CD8 clonotypes were a small share, likely from convergent recombination. At 95% to 98% for CD4 and roughly 87% for CD8, most primary-vaccination clones showed up again after the booster.

For TCR, cDNA came from 5'RACE template switching, which added a universal primer site and UMIs. TCRdb passed the 5' RACE reads through MiXCR, listing each CDR3 protein once. This table holds tens of thousands of distinct CDR3 sequences, approximately 7.4% found once. Comments on this clonotype: The antigen is undetermined.

This CDR3 has 13 amino acids. Trimming shortened V by 3 bases and J by 2 bases, and 11 bases separated the two germline ends. Germline CDR1 is DFQATT and CDR2 is SNEGSKA (reference sequence). The chain combines TRBV20-1 with TRBJ2-7; D is unresolved. The clonotype was recovered from a man younger than 40 who received the YFV17D yellow fever vaccine. This specimen was CD8+ T cells sorted from PBMCs, taken 15 days after the yellow fever booster vaccination. The CDR3 DNA reads TGCAGTGCTAGTAGGACGGCTACCTACGAGCAGTACTTC. The encoded protein is CSASRTATYEQYF.